This T cell receptor (beta chain) emerged from a study of blood T cell repertoires in COVID-19. In the authors' workflow: Counts of nucleated cells, estimated from reference gene primer amplification, were obtained. The data were produced by immunoSEQ multiplex PCR, yet TCRdb's version contains in-frame clones alone and is incomplete. V, J and clone size are those of that table, while D and trimming were read from the DNA. Of over 120,000 clones listed, 88% are singletons. The germline gives CDR1 SGDLS, CDR2 YYNGEE. With 4 bases clipped from V and 5 bases from J, the junction kept 9 bases outside the gene matches. The CDR3 contains 15 residues.

The clonotype originates from a man in his 70s with acute or convalescent COVID-19. Specimen: peripheral blood. The V gene is TRBV9, the J gene TRBJ1-1, with 9 bases lining up with TRBD1. CDR3 amino acids: CASSLLQGAMTEAFF. CDR3 nucleotides: TGTGCCAGCAGCCTCTTACAGGGGGCAATGACTGAAGCTTTCTTT.